The rows below give T cell receptor beta chains drawn from one sample of a study of T cell responses to AZD1222 COVID-19 vaccine. Here immunoSEQ multiplex PCR was the method, and the copy in TCRdb shows in-frame clones only, minus some. The profile shows 75,000 to 95,000 clones, 80% to 90% of them singletons. The specimen comprised peripheral blood, sampled on day 0 of AZD1222 vaccination. All receptors derive from an adult in good health. The CDR3 runs from the conserved cysteine through the conserved F or W. A D gene is named only where the DNA matches it firmly. Where a row states a size, it is once, few, many or the class of an expanded clone; other rows omit it.

DNA,CDR3,J,V,size,D
TGTGCCAGCAGTGCCCGGGACAGGTTAAGCACAGATACGCAGTATTTT,CASSARDRLSTDTQYF,TRBJ2-3,TRBV2,-,TRBD1
TGTGCCAGCAGGCGTGGACTGACCTCCGACTACGAGCAGTACTTC,CASRRGLTSDYEQYF,TRBJ2-7,TRBV7-2,-,-
TGTGCCAGCAGTCCCCCGGGTGGAGCCCTTAGCAATCAGCCCCAGCATTTT,CASSPPGGALSNQPQHF,TRBJ1-5,TRBV28,-,-
TGTGCCAGCAGCTTCCGGGATCTATCCTACGAGCAGTACTTC,CASSFRDLSYEQYF,TRBJ2-7,TRBV7-9,-,-
TGTGCCACCAGCAGAGAAAAGGGAGCCCCTTCCTATGGCTACACCTTC,CATSREKGAPSYGYTF,TRBJ1-2,TRBV15,-,-
TGTGCCAGCAGCCAAGAACCCGGGACAGGGGGCCACGAGCAGTACTTC,CASSQEPGTGGHEQYF,TRBJ2-7,TRBV4-2,once,TRBD1
TGTGCCAGCAGGGCCCCGGGACAGGGGGGCACTGAAGCTTTCTTT,CASRAPGQGGTEAFF,TRBJ1-1,TRBV5-8,-,TRBD1
TGTGCTAGTGGCCGGGGTACCGAAGGCGGGGAGCTGTTTTTT,CASGRGTEGGELFF,TRBJ2-2,TRBV12-5,-,-
TGCGCCAGCAGCTCTTCAACCGGGACTTCGACAACTAATGAAAAACTGTTTTTT,CASSSSTGTSTTNEKLFF,TRBJ1-4,TRBV5-1,-,-
TGTGCCAGTAGTATTGATTGGCAGACCGCGAACACCGGGGAGCTGTTTTTT,CASSIDWQTANTGELFF,TRBJ2-2,TRBV19,-,-